The rows below give T cell receptor beta chains drawn from one sample of a study of cytomegalovirus exposure and HLA in healthy donors. Only in-frame clones appear in the TCRdb table, and some are missing; sequencing was by immunoSEQ multiplex PCR. Among about 120,000 clones listed, about 80% were seen once. The specimen sequenced was PBMCs. All receptors derive from a woman aged 55 to 70 in good health and CMV-seropositive. CDR3s include the opening cysteine and the closing phenylalanine or tryptophan. Each record gives: V gene, J gene, CDR3 protein.

v_gene: TRBV28
j_gene: TRBJ2-6
CDR3aa: CAAKGDGANVLTF

v_gene: TRBV30
j_gene: TRBJ2-1
CDR3aa: CAGGKGGTSGRPEQFF

v_gene: TRBV6-1
j_gene: TRBJ2-1
CDR3aa: CASSVLAGGLNEQFF

v_gene: TRBV6-1
j_gene: TRBJ1-2
CDR3aa: CASSEGGGNLNYGYTF

v_gene: TRBV9
j_gene: TRBJ2-7
CDR3aa: CASSVAASVAYEQYF

v_gene: TRBV5-1
j_gene: TRBJ2-1
CDR3aa: CASSYQLAADNNEQFF

v_gene: TRBV5-8
j_gene: TRBJ1-1
CDR3aa: CASSFWTGVMNTEAFF

v_gene: TRBV28
j_gene: TRBJ2-2
CDR3aa: CASKPTDLNTGELFF

v_gene: TRBV6-5
j_gene: TRBJ1-5
CDR3aa: CASTESLNQPQHF

v_gene: TRBV9
j_gene: TRBJ2-7
CDR3aa: CASSVEGLAGEQYF

v_gene: TRBV18
j_gene: TRBJ1-1
CDR3aa: CASSTQGGDTEAFF

v_gene: TRBV28
j_gene: TRBJ1-4
CDR3aa: CASSLSRDGEKLFF

v_gene: TRBV12-5
j_gene: TRBJ1-5
CDR3aa: CASGLGQGRNQPQHF

v_gene: TRBV13
j_gene: TRBJ2-5
CDR3aa: CASSSQHTFKETQYF

v_gene: TRBV18
j_gene: TRBJ2-7
CDR3aa: CASSPYQRTGEGEQYF

v_gene: TRBV6-1
j_gene: TRBJ2-1
CDR3aa: CASSETSGSVREQFF

v_gene: TRBV15
j_gene: TRBJ2-1
CDR3aa: CATSTGRGIDEQFF

v_gene: TRBV18
j_gene: TRBJ1-2
CDR3aa: CASSPPHINYGYTF

v_gene: TRBV27
j_gene: TRBJ2-7
CDR3aa: CASTEYSGRAALTYEQYF

v_gene: TRBV2
j_gene: TRBJ1-1
CDR3aa: CASSERTGHTEAFF

v_gene: TRBV10-3
j_gene: TRBJ2-7
CDR3aa: CAISPLGTGSYEQYF

v_gene: TRBV7-8
j_gene: TRBJ1-1
CDR3aa: CASSLARSGQWNTEAFF

v_gene: TRBV27
j_gene: TRBJ1-5
CDR3aa: CASRWTGAYSNQPQHF

v_gene: TRBV7-9
j_gene: TRBJ2-1
CDR3aa: CASSLDLSNEQFF

v_gene: TRBV7-9
j_gene: TRBJ1-1
CDR3aa: CASSVGGQAFF

v_gene: TRBV12-5
j_gene: TRBJ2-5
CDR3aa: CASGKTGIQGTQYF

v_gene: TRBV6-5
j_gene: TRBJ2-2
CDR3aa: CASRYAGNTGELFF

v_gene: TRBV7-9
j_gene: TRBJ2-3
CDR3aa: CASSFRQYSDTQYF

v_gene: TRBV5-5
j_gene: TRBJ2-7
CDR3aa: CASSSGLAGQFPYEQYF

v_gene: TRBV27
j_gene: TRBJ1-2
CDR3aa: CASSFYYYGYTF

v_gene: TRBV5-4
j_gene: TRBJ2-7
CDR3aa: CASSSGNQAYEQYF